This T cell receptor beta chain is drawn from a study of cytomegalovirus exposure and HLA in healthy donors. The CDR3 has 15 amino acids. With 60 Vbeta and 13 Jbeta primers, the PCR was carried out. Repertoires were generated with immunoSEQ multiplex PCR, while TCRdb's copy carries only in-frame clones and drops some. The sample has under 200,000 clones, approximately 81% seen once. Sequenced input: PBMCs. The rearrangement joins TRBV21-1 to TRBJ1-2. TRBV21-1 counts as a pseudogene. The sequence was obtained from a female donor in good health and CMV-seronegative. DNA of the CDR3: TGTGCCAGCAGCCGCGGGCAGATCGACAACTATGGCTACACCTTC. Amino acid sequence: CASSRGQIDNYGYTF.